These 24 T cell receptor beta chains share one sample of origin, sequenced in a study of vaccination effects on CD4 cells after COVID-19. Their target antigens are unknown. Profiled with immunoSEQ multiplex PCR; TCRdb holds only in-frame clones, not every one. The sample lists just under 30,000 clones, roughly 68% occurring once. The ViraFEST assay expanded antigen-specific CD4+ T cells with viral peptide pools before sequencing. Subsequent to a culture period of nine to ten days, CD4+ T cells were isolated. The participants, recipients of two vaccine doses, got either BNT162b2 or mRNA-1273. The sequencing used CD4+ T cells from PBMCs cultured with HCoV-OC43 spike peptides, collected after COVID-19 vaccination. Subset in this sample: HCoV-OC43 spike overlapping peptide pool stimulation. The origin of the receptors is a human donor who received a COVID-19 vaccine.

The chain combines TRBV13 with TRBJ2-7, with D possibly being TRBD2 (5 bases). The CDR3 covers 14 residues. The V gene lost 4 bases and the J gene lost 2 bases, with 12 bases spanning the gap. Germline-derived CDR1 and CDR2 are PRHDT and FYEKMQ (reference sequence). The CDR3 protein is CASSSGRRTYEQYF. CDR3 coding DNA: TGTGCCAGCAGCTCCGGGCGGAGGACCTACGAGCAGTACTTC.

The rearrangement links TRBV5-1 to TRBJ2-1; no clear D. V lost 0 bases and J 8 bases, leaving 9 bases between the germline ends. Germline CDR1 reads SGHRS; CDR2 reads YFSETQ. This CDR3 comprises 13 residues. CDR3 in amino acids: CASSLVAEHEQFF. CDR3 bases: TGCGCCAGCAGCTTGGTGGCCGAACATGAGCAGTTCTTC.

The DNA of the CDR3 is TGTGCCAGCAGACGTACCGGGACACGTGAGCAGTTCTTC. It translates to CASRRTGTREQFF. This chain joins TRBV14 and TRBJ2-1, with TRBD1 as a possible D gene (6 bases). V was pared by 6 bases and J by 9 bases, with 15 bases between. The CDR3 consists of 13 residues. Germline CDR1 SGHDN, CDR2 FVKESK.

This clone occurred a few times. The V call is TRBV2, the J call TRBJ1-3; maybe TRBD1 (6 bases). The CDR3 extends over 13 amino acids. In germline, CDR1 is SNHLY, CDR2 FYNNEI. Trimming removed 6 bases from V and 4 bases from J, with 10 bases in between. The DNA for the CDR3 is TGTGCCAGCAGCCCAGACAGGGGAAACACCATATATTTT. Amino acid sequence: CASSPDRGNTIYF.

CDR3: CASRIDRAGELFF. DNA of the CDR3: TGTGCCAGTAGGATCGACAGGGCCGGGGAGCTGTTTTTT. J is TRBJ2-2 and V is TRBV19; 7 nucleotides match TRBD1. Losses at the gene ends were 6 bases for V and 6 bases for J; bases not matched to a gene: 4. The germline gives CDR1 LNHDA, CDR2 SQIVND (reference sequence). The CDR3 length is 13 residues.

The J gene is TRBJ1-1, the V gene TRBV6-5, with a possible D match to TRBD1 (5 bases). The CDR3 length is 14 residues. CDR1 and CDR2 (germline): MNHEY, SVGAGI. Trimming took off 7 bases at V and 1 base at J, with 13 bases between the two ends. This chain's CDR3 is CASTSGQANTEAFF. CDR3 bases: TGTGCCAGCACCTCGGGGCAGGCGAACACTGAAGCTTTCTTT.

The gene calls are TRBV19 and TRBJ2-6; no definite D call. CDR3 length: 18 residues. The V and J ends lost 0 bases and 0 bases respectively, with 12 bases between them. Germline V gene lookup returns CDR1 LNHDA and CDR2 SQIVND (reference sequence). CDR3 amino acids: CASSIEGFEYSGANVLTF. CDR3 coding DNA: TGTGCCAGTAGTATAGAGGGGTTTGAATACTCTGGGGCCAACGTCCTGACTTTC.

Here the CDR3 DNA reads TGTGCCAGCAGCCCGCCCAGCACAGATACGCAGTATTTT. This sequence encodes CASSPPSTDTQYF. The J gene is TRBJ2-3, the V gene TRBV5-4; D is unclear. This CDR3 has 13 amino acids. CDR1 and CDR2 (germline): SGHNT, YYREEE (reference sequence). V was shortened by 4 bases and J by 0 bases, with 6 bases between the two germline ends.

This clone has only a few counts. The V call is TRBV27, the J call TRBJ2-7; 9 bases are a match to TRBD2. With V trimmed by 5 bases and J by 8 bases, 7 bases remained unmatched. Germline assignment: CDR1 MNHEY and CDR2 SMNVEV (reference sequence). The CDR3 runs to 13 residues. The CDR3 spells CASSQTSGNKQYF. DNA for the CDR3: TGTGCCAGCAGTCAGACTAGCGGCAACAAGCAGTACTTC.

The CDR3 loop reads CASSPWDGETQYF. CDR3 in DNA: TGTGCCAGCTCACCATGGGATGGGGAGACCCAGTACTTC. The J gene is TRBJ2-5, the V gene TRBV18; D unresolved. The CDR3 sequence is 13 residues long. Germline V gene sequence: CDR1 KGHSH, CDR2 LQKENI. V lost 2 bases and J 5 bases, leaving 9 bases between the germline ends.

J is TRBJ2-2 and V is TRBV19; D is ambiguous. Between the trimmed V and J ends, which lost 0 bases and 4 bases, there was a span of 9 bases. The CDR3 covers 15 residues. Germline V gene data show CDR1 as LNHDA and CDR2 as SQIVND (reference sequence). CDR3 nucleotides: TGTGCCAGTAGTATAGAACGGGTCTCCACCGGGGAGCTGTTTTTT. It codes for CASSIERVSTGELFF.

The rearrangement joins TRBV13 to TRBJ2-7; a possible D gene is TRBD2 (6 bases). The V end lost 5 bases, the J end lost 4 bases, and 12 bases lay between the germline ends. This CDR3 is 13 amino acids long. The germline V gene encodes CDR1 PRHDT and CDR2 FYEKMQ (reference sequence). CDR3 sequence: CASSRSGPYEQYF. DNA for the CDR3: TGTGCCAGCAGCAGGAGCGGGCCTTACGAGCAGTACTTC.

The chain carries TRBV19 and TRBJ2-7, with 9 bases fitting TRBD2. Germline loops: CDR1 LNHDA, CDR2 SQIVND (reference sequence). CDR3 size: 14 residues. Unmatched junction bases numbered 4, after V lost 3 bases and J lost 4 bases. The CDR3 protein is CASSMAGGPYEQYF. The DNA for the CDR3 is TGTGCCAGTAGTATGGCGGGAGGGCCGTACGAGCAGTACTTC.

The CDR3 reads CSASSAGGPPDTQYF. For the CDR3, the DNA is TGCAGTGCTAGTTCGGCGGGGGGGCCCCCAGATACGCAGTATTTT. The chain uses TRBV20-1 and TRBJ2-3; 9 nucleotides line up with TRBD2. The trim removed 3 bases at V and 4 bases at J, leaving 8 bases unmatched. This CDR3 region has 15 residues. Germline V gives CDR1 DFQATT, CDR2 SNEGSKA (reference sequence).

This clone showed up just a few times. The CDR3 loop reads CASSEARQANTEAFF. Here the CDR3 DNA reads TGTGCCAGCAGTGAAGCGCGGCAGGCGAACACTGAAGCTTTCTTT. The chain joins TRBV6-1 to TRBJ1-1; D call uncertain. The V and J ends lost 0 bases and 1 base respectively, with 9 bases between them. Germline lookup yields CDR1 MNHNS and CDR2 SASEGT. The CDR3 length is 15 residues.

The chain joins TRBV5-1 to TRBJ2-1, with TRBD2 matching over 7 bases. V lost 0 bases, J lost 5 bases, and 5 bases stayed unmatched. The CDR3 spans 15 residues. Germline loops: CDR1 SGHRS, CDR2 YFSETQ. In DNA, the CDR3 is TGCGCCAGCAGCTTGGAGTCAGCGGGGCACAATGAGCAGTTCTTC. Its translation is CASSLESAGHNEQFF.

Concerning this clone: The junction differs from germline at one of its ends, possibly a read error. This chain uses TRBV3-1 (or the pseudogene TRBV3-2) with TRBJ2-1, with TRBD2 identical over 14 bases. The CDR3 totals 15 residues. Germline values: CDR1 LGHDT, CDR2 YNNKEL (reference sequence). The CDR3 loop reads CASSQAGLAGGSRLF. DNA of the CDR3: TGTGCCAGCAGCCAAGCCGGACTAGCGGGAGGCTCCCGGCTCTTC.

In DNA form, the CDR3 reads TGCGCCAGCAGCCCGGAAGGTAATCAGCCCCAGCATTTT. Translated, it gives CASSPEGNQPQHF. The V and J genes are TRBV5-1 and TRBJ1-5; no clear D. The CDR3 is made up of 13 amino acids. Trimming took 4 bases from V and 4 from J, leaving 9 bases between them. Germline lookup yields CDR1 SGHRS and CDR2 YFSETQ.

The genes are TRBV12-3 or TRBV12-4 and TRBJ1-6; perhaps TRBD1 as D (6 bases). Trimming shortened V by 6 bases and J by 7 bases, and 10 bases separated the two germline ends. CDR3 length equals 13 residues. Here the CDR3 DNA reads TGTGCCAGCAGAGACACAGGGAATTCACCCCTCCACTTT. This translates into CASRDTGNSPLHF.

The chain recombines TRBV27 with TRBJ1-3; D remains ambiguous. CDR1 is MNHEY and CDR2 is SMNVEV in the germline V gene (reference sequence). Trimming stripped 7 bases from V and 4 bases from J, with 14 bases between. The CDR3 sequence is 14 residues long. The CDR3 bases are TGTGCCAGCAAAGTGTCTATGGAAGGAAACACCATATATTTT. Translation: CASKVSMEGNTIYF.

This clone was recorded only once. The V and J genes are TRBV7-2 and TRBJ1-5; D remains ambiguous. The V end was cut by 4 bases, the J end by 2 bases, with 15 bases between. This CDR3 region has 16 residues. The germline gives CDR1 SGHTA, CDR2 FQGNSA. The CDR3 sequence is CASSSPGVGRNQPQHF. In DNA, the CDR3 is TGTGCCAGCAGCTCTCCCGGCGTAGGGCGCAATCAGCCCCAGCATTTT.

J is TRBJ2-1 and V is TRBV29-1, with a tentative D call TRBD2 (6 bases). The CDR3 has 11 amino acids. V gave up 7 bases and J gave up 7 bases, with 11 bases separating them. Per germline, CDR1 SQVTM and CDR2 ANQGSEA. The CDR3 DNA sequence: TGCAGCGCAAAGGAGGGAAATGAGCAGTTCTTC. This gives the protein CSAKEGNEQFF.

The J gene is TRBJ2-5, the V gene TRBV6-2 or TRBV6-3; D not resolved. This CDR3 is 14 amino acids long. Germline CDR1 MNHEY, CDR2 SVGEGT. Trimming left V 1 base short and J 4 bases short, with 10 bases between. The CDR3 DNA reads as TGTGCCAGCAGTTACTTGGTAGCAGGAGAGACCCAGTACTTC. Protein product: CASSYLVAGETQYF.

This clone was recorded only once. The CDR3 here is CASSSNLLSGANVLTF. Here the CDR3 DNA reads TGTGCCAGCAGCTCTAACCTGCTCTCTGGGGCCAACGTCCTGACTTTC. The rearrangement uses TRBV5-6 and TRBJ2-6; D uncertain. With 3 bases removed from V and 0 bases from J, the gap between germline ends came to 10 bases. CDR3 length: 16 amino acids. Per the germline V gene, CDR1 is SGHDT and CDR2 is YYEEEE.